This entry concerns a single T cell receptor beta chain. Its antigen remains unidentified. No qualities accompany the bases; no much larger clone lies one base away. The CDR3 runs 15 amino acids, cysteine and phenylalanine included. The retained sequence is limited to the CDR3, 45 bases, with the frame set at the first base. CDR1 and CDR2 are drawn from the germline V gene (reference sequence): LNHDA, SQIVND. Relative to germline, V is 7 bases shorter and J is 3 bases shorter, with 18 bases between their ends. This sample is drawn from a study of blood T cell repertoires in COVID-19 (dated by TCRdb to 2020 to 2021). About the study as a whole: Samples covering the acute and convalescent phases of COVID-19 were provided by collaborators in the United States, Italy and Spain. The material from the prospective study consisted of cDNA or gDNA derived from T cells, B-cell-depleted T cells, or PBMCs. Subjects who had been exposed to COVID-19, were actively infected with it, or had recovered from it provided the deeply sampled blood TCRbeta repertoires that made up the dataset. The repertoires were released in a freely available public database intended as a resource for research on the immune response to SARS-CoV-2. The samples were drawn from two sources: the first 160 participants of the ongoing ImmuneRACE study, and over 1,000 subjects contributed by 6 global collaborators. Nearly every sample came with metadata listing a de-identified subject ID, COVID-19 status, age in years and sex. HLA class I and class II types, where available, came from metadata supplied by the sample provider rather than from assay-based typing. Results the study describes overall, beyond this receptor: The quantity of clinical and demographic metadata differed by source and by participant and was supplied without curation.

TCRbeta CDR3 regions were amplified from genomic DNA by means of the immunoSEQ Assay, a bias-controlled multiplex PCR. On the authors' methods: The number of nucleated cells in each sample was estimated from the amplification of reference gene primers within the assay. Sequence reads were collapsed and filtered to measure the absolute abundance of every unique TCRbeta CDR3 rearrangement. Productive Simpson clonality was computed per sample as the square root of Simpson's diversity index over productive rearrangements. What TCRdb holds here is the immuneACCESS table cut down to in-frame rearrangements. Part of the clones is not present; checked against another copy, under half of the missing clones reflect an unresolved V gene, and the others are unexplained. Clonal size and the V and J genes are those of that table, whereas D and trimming came from the DNA. In this sample the table shows around 190,000 clones, 80% of which occur a single time. The ten most abundant clones make up 6.5% to 8% of the sample.

The collaborating institutions used their own protocols to collect whole blood in K2EDTA tubes. For TCRbeta analysis, collaborators shipped samples in one of three forms: frozen whole blood, isolated PBMCs, or DNA extracted from either of those sample types. The sequence was obtained from a man in his sixties or seventies with active or convalescent COVID-19. Source material: peripheral blood. The chain joins TRBV19 to TRBJ1-1; the D gene is possibly TRBD1, with 5 bases matching. The DNA sequence is as follows: TGTGCCAGTACCCCTTTCAGGGCAGTGGACACTGAAGCTTTCTTT. The resulting protein is CASTPFRAVDTEAFF.